This TCR beta chain derives from a study of cytomegalovirus exposure and HLA in healthy donors. V dropped 4 bases and J dropped 2 bases, with 9 bases sitting between them. The CDR3 sequence is 15 residues long. CDR1 is MNHNS, CDR2 SASEGT, per germline. PCR primers comprised 60 Vbeta and 13 Jbeta primers. Sequencing used immunoSEQ multiplex PCR; TCRdb keeps in-frame clones, though not all of them. There are 75,000 to 100,000 clones in the sample; approximately 69% occur only once, and less than 1.5% lies in the top ten. The source material was PBMCs. This chain connects TRBV6-1 to TRBJ2-6, with D unclear. This clonotype was obtained from a female donor in good health and CMV-seronegative. In DNA form, the CDR3 reads TGTGCCAGCAGTGGTGAGCTAGCTGGGGCCAACGTCCTGACTTTC. The encoded protein is CASSGELAGANVLTF.